This T cell receptor (beta chain) was obtained from a study of T cell responses to AZD1222 COVID-19 vaccine. About the research overall: Second-dose recipients at about 4 or about 12 weeks were treated as one pooled group. General study results and limits: Nearly half of spike-specific TCRs reportedly target unmutated variant regions. The donor cohort was predominantly white British with a female majority, and clonal diversity may have been underestimated. In all cases, repertoires were sampled only after the peak T cell response.

The data were produced by immunoSEQ multiplex PCR, yet TCRdb's version contains in-frame clones alone and is incomplete. The table includes 150,000 or so clones, about 93% detected once. The length of the CDR3 is 14 residues. V lost 0 bases and J 3 bases, leaving 8 bases between the germline ends. CDR1 and CDR2 from the germline V gene are MNHEY and SMNVEV (reference sequence). Worth noting for this clone: Its specificity is unknown.

The sample here was peripheral blood, taken on day 0 of AZD1222 vaccination. The genes are TRBV27 and TRBJ1-2; possibly TRBD1 for D (5 bases). The TCR originated in an adult in good health. The CDR3 coding sequence is TGTGCCAGCAGTTTATCCGGGACCGACTATGGCTACACCTTC. Encoded protein: CASSLSGTDYGYTF.